This paragraph covers one T cell receptor (beta chain) sequence. Its antigen is unknown. No base quality values were provided; no much bigger clone lies one nucleotide off. The record originates from a study of radiation and T cells in renal cell carcinoma (dated by TCRdb to 2020 to 2022). Study-level background: The samples were drawn from a clinical trial, where primary renal cell carcinomas were treated with 15 Gy of stereotactic body radiation therapy and then removed by nephrectomy 4 weeks afterward. In total, about 50 samples, comprising roughly 25 tumors and approximately 27 peripheral blood samples, were subjected to TCR beta sequencing. In the approximately 58 samples combined, around 3.9 million unique CDR3 nucleotide sequences were found, encoding about 3 million unique CDR3 amino acid sequences. Findings and caveats that apply to the study as a whole: Because the trial had a single-armed design, the trial could not examine how radiation dose or scheduling affected the TCR repertoire. In blood, the top tumor clonotypes increased from baseline to 2 weeks after radiation and then shrank by 4 weeks, which suggests a temporary expansion of tumor-resident clones. Blood repertoire dynamics were not followed beyond 4 weeks after treatment. Because no pretreatment tumor biopsies were available, whether clonotypes were present in the tumor at baseline could not be determined.

The sample's time point label is to be understood as: blood 2 weeks post-SBRT. In the paper's terms, the treatment or condition label means: 15 Gy SBRT to primary tumor, nephrectomy 4 weeks later. To track tumor-enriched clonotypes, serial peripheral blood was sampled from radiation-treated patients at baseline and at 2 weeks and 4 weeks after SBRT. All patients had renal cell carcinoma with clear cell pathology. Genomic DNA for TCR sequencing was prepared using the QIAamp DNA Blood Mini Kit (Qiagen). The analyses included just those samples that passed every quality control check. Following the manufacturer's recommendations, the immunoSEQ kit was used to generate TCR beta libraries from genomic DNA. To prepare the libraries, a first multiplex PCR with proprietary primers was run, followed by a second PCR that added unique barcodes, and a bead cleanup was done after each round. A positive control reaction and a negative control reaction, both provided in the kit, were run with every batch of samples. The final libraries were assessed on an Agilent 4200 TapeStation D1000 ScreenTape, pooled by volume, and quantified by qPCR. Sequencing ran on an Illumina NextSeq500 with a MidOutput 150-cycle cartridge, using 156 Read1 and 15 Index1 cycles with kit custom primers. The pooled library was loaded at 0.95 to 1 pM with about 20% PhiX control spiked in. In the original analysis: Vendor-processed data were analyzed in R, with a clonotype defined as all T cells sharing the same CDR3 nucleotide sequence. In the clone abundance analyses, frequencies in each sample were normalized to that sample's 10,000 most abundant clones. Before analysis, public T cell clones were removed, and these numbered fewer than six per sample on average. Tumor-enriched and baseline blood-enriched clonotypes were defined by at least a 32-fold difference in abundance between compartments. A beta-binomial differential abundance model was used to identify clonotypes that expanded or contracted between blood time points. Tumor-blood repertoire similarity was measured with the Baroni-Urbani and Buser coefficient, and groups were compared using two-tailed Wilcoxon tests in R. TCRdb took over this immuneACCESS table, retaining in-frame rearrangements with V and J assigned. Such tables are incomplete; in checked studies, under half of the missing clones stem from an unresolved V gene, and the remainder is unexplained. The DNA gave D and trimming, while V, J and clone size come from that table. The sample table records 160,000 or so clones; around 90% of these occur just once. The top ten clonotypes cover 10% to 15% of the sample.

Based on the germline V gene, the CDR1 and CDR2 sequences are SGHAT and FQNNGV. From cysteine to phenylalanine, the CDR3 is 15 amino acids long. Kept here is only the CDR3 DNA, which spans 45 bases and is read in frame from base 1. The germline ends are 10 bases apart after V is trimmed by 3 bases and J by 1 base. The rearranged segments are TRBV11-2 and TRBJ1-3, with no confident D gene call. The specimen was blood, collected from a patient whose treatment included radiotherapy and nephrectomy. This sequence was found in a woman aged 45 to 65 with renal cell carcinoma. Here the CDR3 is given as CASSLLGTSGNTIYF. The DNA sequence is TGTGCCAGCAGCTTGTTGGGAACTTCTGGAAACACCATATATTTT.